The rows below give T cell receptor beta chains drawn from one sample of a study of cytomegalovirus exposure and HLA in healthy donors. Measured with immunoSEQ multiplex PCR; TCRdb has only the in-frame clones, and not every one. Found here are 140,000 to 150,000 clones, roughly 82% of them singletons; the top ten hold 6% to 8.5%. The sample consisted of PBMCs. Receptors originate from a man aged 30-40 years in good health and CMV-seronegative. CDR3s include the opening cysteine and the closing phenylalanine or tryptophan. D genes are given only for firm matches. Size values are once, few and many counts, or a class for expanded clones, and some rows have none.

v_call,clone_size,d_call,j_call,cdr3_aa,cdr3_nt
TRBV28,-,-,TRBJ1-5,CASRPPGRGLYQPQHF,TGTGCCAGCAGGCCACCTGGGAGGGGCCTGTATCAGCCCCAGCATTTT
TRBV27,-,TRBD2,TRBJ2-1,CASSLYLAGTDYNEQFF,TGTGCCAGCAGTTTATACCTAGCGGGGACAGACTACAATGAGCAGTTCTTC
TRBV18,few,TRBD1,TRBJ1-2,CASSPFDRVAGYTF,TGTGCCAGCTCACCATTTGACAGGGTAGCTGGCTACACCTTC
TRBV28,-,-,TRBJ1-2,CASSLLEGLLYGYTF,TGTGCCAGCAGTTTATTAGAGGGCCTTCTCTATGGCTACACCTTC
TRBV6-5,-,-,TRBJ2-1,CASSYGRMNEQFF,TGTGCCAGCAGTTACGGGCGCATGAATGAGCAGTTCTTC
TRBV7-2,-,TRBD1,TRBJ1-2,CASSLGGQGANYGYTF,TGTGCCAGCAGCTTAGGGGGACAGGGGGCTAACTATGGCTACACCTTC
TRBV27,-,-,TRBJ2-7,CAVGRGGPYEQYF,TGTGCCGTAGGGAGAGGGGGTCCCTACGAGCAGTACTTC
TRBV28,-,TRBD2,TRBJ2-5,CASSLGAGGTQETQYF,TGTGCCAGCAGTTTAGGAGCGGGAGGGACTCAAGAGACCCAGTACTTC
TRBV5-6,-,TRBD2,TRBJ2-5,CASSSLGSGGAETQYF,TGTGCCAGCAGCTCCCTAGGTAGCGGGGGGGCCGAGACCCAGTACTTC
TRBV11-2,-,-,TRBJ2-7,CASSFTSNEQYF,TGTGCCAGCAGCTTCACTAGTAACGAGCAGTACTTC
TRBV27,-,TRBD1,TRBJ2-1,CASSLAGGPSSYNEQFF,TGTGCCAGCAGCCTCGCAGGGGGACCGAGCTCCTACAATGAGCAGTTCTTC
TRBV28,-,TRBD1,TRBJ1-2,CASSWDRGDYGYTF,TGTGCCAGCAGTTGGGACAGGGGAGACTATGGCTACACCTTC
TRBV6-1,few,TRBD1,TRBJ1-2,CASTPGQFYGYTF,TGTGCCAGCACCCCGGGACAGTTCTATGGCTACACCTTC
TRBV6-1,-,TRBD2,TRBJ2-7,CASSAGGPSYEQYF,TGTGCCAGCAGTGCGGGGGGGCCCTCCTACGAGCAGTACTTC
TRBV2,-,-,TRBJ1-2,CASRDAGQGYTF,TGTGCCAGCAGGGACGCAGGACAAGGCTACACCTTC
TRBV27,-,TRBD1,TRBJ1-5,CASSSISTGLDQPQHF,TGTGCCAGCAGTTCGATTTCGACAGGGTTAGATCAGCCCCAGCATTTT
TRBV6-1,-,-,TRBJ2-1,CASSESGWDEQFF,TGTGCCAGCAGTGAATCAGGGTGGGATGAGCAGTTCTTC
TRBV2,-,-,TRBJ1-2,CASSGRLISYNYGYTF,TGTGCCAGCAGTGGGAGGCTGATATCATATAACTATGGCTACACCTTC
TRBV6-5,once,-,TRBJ2-7,CASSYGQTSYEQYF,TGTGCCAGCAGTTATGGGCAGACATCCTACGAGCAGTACTTC
TRBV7-2,once,-,TRBJ1-5,CASSSVSGGTFYSNQPQHF,TGTGCCAGCAGCTCTGTATCGGGGGGAACCTTTTATAGCAATCAGCCCCAGCATTTT
TRBV11-3,-,-,TRBJ2-1,CASSPRGGRARSNEQFF,TGTGCCAGCAGCCCTAGGGGGGGGCGGGCCAGGAGCAATGAGCAGTTCTTC
TRBV11-2,-,TRBD2,TRBJ2-1,CASSLRLAGIYNEQFF,TGTGCCAGCAGCCTTCGACTAGCGGGGATTTACAATGAGCAGTTCTTC
TRBV7-2,-,TRBD2,TRBJ2-5,CASSLVLIPGGLVQETQYF,TGTGCCAGCAGCTTGGTCCTGATACCGGGGGGGTTGGTCCAAGAGACCCAGTACTTC
TRBV19,few,TRBD1,TRBJ1-2,CASSMDFPGTGTGYTF,TGTGCCAGTAGTATGGATTTCCCCGGGACAGGGACTGGCTACACCTTC
TRBV28,-,-,TRBJ2-7,CASSLTGYEQYF,TGTGCCAGCAGTTTGACAGGCTACGAGCAGTACTTC
TRBV5-4,-,-,TRBJ1-2,CASSPGGGINYGYTF,TGTGCCAGCAGCCCGGGCGGGGGCATTAACTATGGCTACACCTTC
TRBV27,-,TRBD1,TRBJ2-7,CASTAGTGGYYGQYF,TGTGCCAGCACCGCCGGGACAGGAGGATACTACGGGCAGTACTTC
TRBV7-9,-,TRBD1,TRBJ1-1,CASSTGAGTEAFF,TGTGCCAGCAGCACAGGGGCAGGCACTGAAGCTTTCTTT
TRBV6-5,-,TRBD2,TRBJ2-1,CASSRGENEQFF,TGTGCCAGCAGCCGGGGGGAGAATGAGCAGTTCTTC
TRBV15,once,TRBD1,TRBJ2-5,CATSGQGALQETQYF,TGTGCCACCTCAGGACAGGGGGCTCTCCAAGAGACCCAGTACTTC
TRBV6-5,-,-,TRBJ1-2,CASSYGSGNYGYTF,TGTGCCAGCAGTTACGGGAGTGGCAACTATGGCTACACCTTC
TRBV4-1,-,-,TRBJ2-3,CASSQVLASDTQYF,TGCGCCAGCAGCCAAGTGCTAGCCTCAGATACGCAGTATTTT
TRBV13,-,TRBD1,TRBJ1-1,CASSVDRGDEAFF,TGTGCCAGCAGCGTGGACAGGGGGGATGAAGCTTTCTTT
TRBV7-2,-,-,TRBJ1-6,CASRATGSYNSPLHF,TGTGCCAGCAGAGCGACAGGCTCTTATAATTCACCCCTCCACTTT
TRBV18,once,-,TRBJ2-7,CASSPQGSEQYF,TGTGCCAGCTCACCCCAGGGGTCCGAGCAGTACTTC
TRBV6-1,-,-,TRBJ1-5,CASNPTGFNQPQHF,TGTGCCAGCAATCCGACGGGATTCAATCAGCCCCAGCATTTT
TRBV9,-,TRBD1,TRBJ2-7,CASSVASGQGVFYEQYF,TGTGCCAGCAGCGTAGCCTCTGGACAGGGGGTTTTCTACGAGCAGTACTTC
TRBV28,-,-,TRBJ2-6,CASSLDPGFSGANVLTF,TGTGCCAGCAGTTTAGACCCAGGGTTTTCTGGGGCCAACGTCCTGACTTTC
TRBV6-5,-,TRBD1,TRBJ1-1,CASINEAGGAFF,TGTGCCAGCATTAACGAGGCAGGGGGAGCTTTCTTT
TRBV2,-,TRBD1,TRBJ1-6,CASSEVSGQGNPPLHF,TGTGCCAGCAGTGAAGTGTCGGGACAGGGGAATCCACCCCTCCACTTT
TRBV28,few,-,TRBJ2-7,CASSITGTRREQYF,TGTGCCAGCAGTATCACAGGGACCCGACGCGAGCAGTACTTC
TRBV18,-,TRBD1,TRBJ2-1,CASSLGQGTWSGDNEQFF,TGTGCCAGCTCACTCGGACAGGGGACGTGGTCGGGGGACAATGAGCAGTTCTTC
TRBV14,-,-,TRBJ2-6,CASSQGRASGANVLTF,TGTGCCAGCAGCCAAGGAAGAGCCTCTGGGGCCAACGTCCTGACTTTC
TRBV5-4,-,-,TRBJ1-1,CASSTQGKAEAFF,TGTGCCAGCAGCACACAGGGTAAGGCTGAAGCTTTCTTT
TRBV5-1,-,-,TRBJ2-7,CASSTETQGSEQYF,TGCGCCAGCAGCACGGAGACACAGGGATCCGAGCAGTACTTC
TRBV5-8,-,-,TRBJ1-5,CASSVGRYSNQPQHF,TGTGCCAGCAGCGTCGGTCGATATAGCAATCAGCCCCAGCATTTT
TRBV30,-,-,TRBJ1-5,CAWSVPWGDNQPQHF,TGTGCCTGGAGTGTACCGTGGGGGGACAATCAGCCCCAGCATTTT
TRBV29-1,-,-,TRBJ2-1,CSVGQDWNEQFF,TGCAGCGTTGGGCAGGATTGGAATGAGCAGTTCTTC
TRBV5-1,-,TRBD1,TRBJ2-7,CASSSGQGFPEQYF,TGCGCCAGCAGCTCGGGACAGGGGTTCCCAGAGCAGTACTTC
TRBV28,few,-,TRBJ1-2,CASKGAGKGANYGYTF,TGTGCCAGCAAAGGGGCAGGTAAAGGAGCTAACTATGGCTACACCTTC
TRBV11-2,few,-,TRBJ1-4,CASSLEAGSVKKLFF,TGTGCCAGCAGCTTAGAAGCAGGGTCGGTCAAGAAACTGTTTTTT
TRBV5-1,-,TRBD1,TRBJ1-5,CASSLTGANSQPQHF,TGCGCCAGCAGCTTAACAGGGGCGAACAGTCAGCCCCAGCATTTT
TRBV2,few,-,TRBJ1-1,CASRSGAYGTEAFF,TGTGCCAGCAGGAGTGGGGCCTATGGGACTGAAGCTTTCTTT
TRBV9,-,TRBD2,TRBJ2-3,CASSVGSGGNTDTQYF,TGTGCCAGCAGCGTAGGTAGCGGGGGGAACACAGATACGCAGTATTTT
TRBV11-2,-,-,TRBJ1-1,CASSPRGRGGTEAFF,TGTGCCAGCAGCCCCCGAGGGAGGGGAGGGACTGAAGCTTTCTTT
TRBV9,-,-,TRBJ1-4,CASSASGVEKLFF,TGTGCCAGCAGCGCTTCAGGGGTTGAAAAACTGTTTTTT
TRBV6-1,-,-,TRBJ2-1,CASSERYSGDYNEQFF,TGTGCCAGCAGTGAACGTTATAGCGGAGACTACAATGAGCAGTTCTTC
TRBV5-1,-,-,TRBJ1-1,CASSFGRGNTEAFF,TGCGCCAGCAGCTTTGGCAGGGGTAACACTGAAGCTTTCTTT
TRBV5-1,once,-,TRBJ1-3,CASSWKQGSGNTIYF,TGCGCCAGCAGCTGGAAACAGGGCTCTGGAAACACCATATATTTT
TRBV11-3,few,-,TRBJ1-2,CASSLDGREGYTF,TGTGCCAGCAGCTTAGACGGTCGGGAAGGCTACACCTTC